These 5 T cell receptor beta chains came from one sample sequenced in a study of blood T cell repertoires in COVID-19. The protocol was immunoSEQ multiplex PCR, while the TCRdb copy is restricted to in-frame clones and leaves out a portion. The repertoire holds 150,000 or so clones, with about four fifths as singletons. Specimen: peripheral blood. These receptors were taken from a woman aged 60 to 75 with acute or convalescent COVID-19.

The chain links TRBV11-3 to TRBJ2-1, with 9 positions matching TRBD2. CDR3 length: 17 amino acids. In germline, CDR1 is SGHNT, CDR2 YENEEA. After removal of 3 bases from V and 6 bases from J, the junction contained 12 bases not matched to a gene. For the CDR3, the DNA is TGTGCCAGCAGCTTTTACTATAGCGGGGGTGCGAGCAATGAGCAGTTCTTC. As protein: CASSFYYSGGASNEQFF. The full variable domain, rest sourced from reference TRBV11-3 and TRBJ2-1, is EAGVVQSPRYKIIEKKQPVAFWCNPISGHNTLYWYLQNLGQGPELLIRYENEEAVDDSQLPKDRFSAERLKGVDSTLKIQPAELGDSAVYLCASSFYYSGGASNEQFFGPGTRLTVL.

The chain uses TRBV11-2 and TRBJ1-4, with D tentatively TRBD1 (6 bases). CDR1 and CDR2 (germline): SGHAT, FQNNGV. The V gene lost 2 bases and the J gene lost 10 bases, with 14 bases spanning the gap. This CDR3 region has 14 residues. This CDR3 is CASSLPNTGRKLFF. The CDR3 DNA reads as TGTGCCAGCAGCTTACCTAATACAGGGAGAAAACTGTTTTTT.

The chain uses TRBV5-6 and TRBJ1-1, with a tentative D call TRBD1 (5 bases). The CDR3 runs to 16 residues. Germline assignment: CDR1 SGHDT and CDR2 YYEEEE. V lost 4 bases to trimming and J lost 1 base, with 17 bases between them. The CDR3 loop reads CASSRASVRGNTEAFF. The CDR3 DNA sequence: TGTGCCAGCAGCCGGGCCTCCGTTAGGGGGAACACTGAAGCTTTCTTT.

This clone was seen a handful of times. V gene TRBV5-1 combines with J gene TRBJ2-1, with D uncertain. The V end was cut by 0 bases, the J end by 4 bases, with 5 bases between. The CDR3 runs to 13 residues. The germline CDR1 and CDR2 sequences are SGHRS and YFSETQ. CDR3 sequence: CASSLGLYNEQFF. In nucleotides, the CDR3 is TGCGCCAGCAGCTTGGGGCTTTACAATGAGCAGTTCTTC. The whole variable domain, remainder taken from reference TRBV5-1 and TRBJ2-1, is KAGVTQTPRYLIKTRGQQVTLSCSPISGHRSVSWYQQTPGQGLQFLFEYFSETQRNKGNFPGRFSGRQFSNSRSEMNVSTLELGDSALYLCASSLGLYNEQFFGPGTRLTVL.

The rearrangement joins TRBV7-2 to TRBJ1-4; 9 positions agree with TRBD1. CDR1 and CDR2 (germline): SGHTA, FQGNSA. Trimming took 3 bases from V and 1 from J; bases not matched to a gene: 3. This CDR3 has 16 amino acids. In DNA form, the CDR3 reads TGTGCCAGCAGCTTCCGACAGGGGGTAACTAATGAAAAACTGTTTTTT. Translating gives CASSFRQGVTNEKLFF.